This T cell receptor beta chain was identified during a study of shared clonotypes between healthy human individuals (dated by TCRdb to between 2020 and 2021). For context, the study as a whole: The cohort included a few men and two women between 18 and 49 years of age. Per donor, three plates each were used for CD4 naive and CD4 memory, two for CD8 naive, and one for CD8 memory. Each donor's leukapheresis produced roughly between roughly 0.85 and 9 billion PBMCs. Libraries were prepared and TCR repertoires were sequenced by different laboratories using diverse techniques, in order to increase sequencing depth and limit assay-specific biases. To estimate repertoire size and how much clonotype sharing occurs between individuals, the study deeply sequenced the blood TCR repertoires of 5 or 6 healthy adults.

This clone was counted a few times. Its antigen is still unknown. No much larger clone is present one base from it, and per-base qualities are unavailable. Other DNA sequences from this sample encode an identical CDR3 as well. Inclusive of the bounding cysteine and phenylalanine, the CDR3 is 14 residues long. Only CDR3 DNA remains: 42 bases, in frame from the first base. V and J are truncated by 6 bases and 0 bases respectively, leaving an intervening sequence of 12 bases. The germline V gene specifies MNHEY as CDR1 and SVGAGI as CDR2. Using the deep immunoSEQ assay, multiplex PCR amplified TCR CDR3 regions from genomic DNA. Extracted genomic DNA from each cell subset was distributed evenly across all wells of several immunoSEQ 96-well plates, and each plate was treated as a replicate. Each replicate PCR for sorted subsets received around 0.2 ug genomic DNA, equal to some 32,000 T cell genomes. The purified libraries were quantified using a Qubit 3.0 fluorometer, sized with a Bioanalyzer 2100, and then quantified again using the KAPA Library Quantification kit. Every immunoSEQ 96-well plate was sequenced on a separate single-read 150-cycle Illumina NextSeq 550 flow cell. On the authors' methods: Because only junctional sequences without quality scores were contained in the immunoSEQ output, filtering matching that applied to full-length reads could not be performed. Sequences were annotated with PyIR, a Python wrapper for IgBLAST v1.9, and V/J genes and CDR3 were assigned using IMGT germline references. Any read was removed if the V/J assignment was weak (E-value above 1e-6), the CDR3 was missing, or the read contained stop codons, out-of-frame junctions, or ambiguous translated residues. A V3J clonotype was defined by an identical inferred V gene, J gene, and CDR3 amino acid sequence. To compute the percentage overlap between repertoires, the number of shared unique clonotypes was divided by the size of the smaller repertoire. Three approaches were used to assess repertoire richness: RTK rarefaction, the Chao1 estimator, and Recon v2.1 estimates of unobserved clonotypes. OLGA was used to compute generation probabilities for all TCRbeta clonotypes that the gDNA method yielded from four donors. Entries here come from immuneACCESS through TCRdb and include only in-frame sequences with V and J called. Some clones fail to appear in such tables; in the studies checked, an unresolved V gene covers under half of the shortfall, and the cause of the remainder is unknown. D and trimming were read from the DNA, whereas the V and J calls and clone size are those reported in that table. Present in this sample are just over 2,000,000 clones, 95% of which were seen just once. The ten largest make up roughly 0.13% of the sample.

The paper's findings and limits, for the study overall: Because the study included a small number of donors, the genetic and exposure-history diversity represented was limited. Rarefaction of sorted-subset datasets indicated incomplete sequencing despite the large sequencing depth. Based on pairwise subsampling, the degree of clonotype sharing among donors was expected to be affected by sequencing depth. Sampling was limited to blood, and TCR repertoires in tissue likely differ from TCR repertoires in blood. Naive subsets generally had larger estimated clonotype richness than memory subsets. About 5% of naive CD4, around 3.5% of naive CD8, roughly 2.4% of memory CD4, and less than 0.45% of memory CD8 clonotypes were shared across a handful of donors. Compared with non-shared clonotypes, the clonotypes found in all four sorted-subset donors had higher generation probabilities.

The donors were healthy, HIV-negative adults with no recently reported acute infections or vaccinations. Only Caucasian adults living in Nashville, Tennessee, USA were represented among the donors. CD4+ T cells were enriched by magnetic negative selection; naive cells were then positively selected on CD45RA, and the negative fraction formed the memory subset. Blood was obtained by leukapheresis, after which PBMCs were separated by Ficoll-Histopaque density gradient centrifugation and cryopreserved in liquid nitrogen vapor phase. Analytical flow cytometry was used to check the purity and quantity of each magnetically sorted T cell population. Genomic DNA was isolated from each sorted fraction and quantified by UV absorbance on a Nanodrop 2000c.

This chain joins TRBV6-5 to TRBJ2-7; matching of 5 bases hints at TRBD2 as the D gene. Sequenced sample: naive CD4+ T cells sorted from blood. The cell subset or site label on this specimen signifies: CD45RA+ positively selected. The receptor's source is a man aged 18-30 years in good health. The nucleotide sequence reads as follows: TGTGCCAGCAGCCGGACTTCGAGCTCCTACGAGCAGTACTTC. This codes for CASSRTSSSYEQYF.